This TCR beta chain was profiled in a study of T cell clones after liver transplantation. Study overall: TCRbeta sequencing after a pre-transplant mixed lymphocyte reaction identified graft-donor-reactive clones, later tracked in post-transplant blood.

Some clones are missing from TCRdb's copy, which holds only in-frame ones; the method was immunoSEQ multiplex PCR. This table holds over 70,000 clones, about 80% found once. This CDR3 is built from 16 residues. CDR1 and CDR2 from the germline V gene are MGHRA and YSYEKL. The V end lost 0 bases, the J end lost 4 bases, and 12 bases lay between the germline ends. The material sequenced was CD4+ T cells from blood, taken 12 months after liver transplant. The chain recombines TRBV4-1 with TRBJ1-4; D is possibly TRBD1 (6 bases). This receptor was identified in a human patient who received a liver transplant. Some T cells may have originated in the graft donor. The CDR3 DNA sequence: TGCGCCAGCAGCCAAGAGCAGGGACATCGTAATGAAAAACTGTTTTTT. It yields the protein CASSQEQGHRNEKLFF.